Here is one T cell receptor (beta chain) with its context. Its target is not known. These data belong to a study of cytomegalovirus exposure and HLA in healthy donors. V gave up 5 bases and J gave up 6 bases, with 10 bases separating them. The V gene's germline CDR1 is SEHNR and CDR2 FQNEAQ (reference sequence). The CDR3 consists of 12 residues. Study-level points and caveats: The authors excluded some V segments, including TRBV6-2 and TRBV6-3, as indistinguishable.

60 Vbeta and 13 Jbeta primers were used in PCR. Clones were read by immunoSEQ multiplex PCR, and TCRdb kept only the in-frame ones, dropping some. The sample holds around 160,000 clones, around 73% seen once. The TCR comes from a male donor in good health and CMV-seronegative. The chain recombines TRBV7-9 with TRBJ1-2, with D possibly being TRBD1 (5 bases). What was sequenced was PBMCs. Written as DNA, the CDR3 is TGTGCCAGCAGCCCTAAGACAGATGGCTACACCTTC. Its translation is CASSPKTDGYTF.